Presented here are 22 T cell receptor beta chains from one specimen sequenced in a study of cytomegalovirus exposure and HLA in healthy donors. The PCR employed 60 Vbeta primers together with 13 Jbeta primers. Sequencing was performed with immunoSEQ multiplex PCR; in TCRdb, only in-frame clones are kept and a portion is missing. This table holds about 200,000 clones, roughly 80% found once. Sequencing input: PBMCs. The receptors here all came from a male donor in good health and CMV-seronegative.

This chain links TRBV5-1 with TRBJ2-1, with 9 bases lining up with TRBD2. In germline, CDR1 is SGHRS, CDR2 YFSETQ. This CDR3 region has 16 residues. V gave up 1 base and J gave up 2 bases; unmatched junction bases: 4. The CDR3 region has the DNA TGCGCCAGCAGCTTGTCCCCTAGCGGGACCTACAATGAGCAGTTCTTC. This codes for CASSLSPSGTYNEQFF.

This chain connects TRBV18 to TRBJ2-7, with 12 nucleotides matching TRBD2. The V segment lost 2 bases and the J segment 3 bases; nucleotides outside the gene matches: 14. Germline values: CDR1 KGHSH, CDR2 LQKENI. The CDR3 consists of 19 residues. CDR3 coding DNA: TGTGCCAGCTCACCATTTAGGACTAGCGGGACCCGGGGGATCTACGAGCAGTACTTC. This translates into CASSPFRTSGTRGIYEQYF.

The rearrangement uses TRBV11-2 and TRBJ2-5; 9 bases agree with TRBD2. This CDR3 comprises 17 residues. V lost 8 bases to trimming and J lost 3 bases; unmatched junction nucleotides: 16. In germline, CDR1 is SGHAT, CDR2 FQNNGV. The DNA for the CDR3 is TGTGCCAGCGTCGCGGGCGGGAGGGCCAGGGGAGAAGAGACCCAGTACTTC. Protein sequence: CASVAGGRARGEETQYF.

This clone came up a few times. The chain couples TRBV28 to TRBJ1-4; 8 bases fit TRBD1. Germline CDR1 MDHEN, CDR2 SYDVKM. The CDR3 has 14 amino acids. Trimming removed 10 bases from V and 7 bases from J; junction bases left unmatched: 11. The CDR3 region is CATFHRTGTEKLFF. Here the CDR3 DNA reads TGTGCCACCTTCCATAGGACAGGGACTGAAAAACTGTTTTTT.

This clone was seen more than once but under ten times. The V and J genes are TRBV6-5 and TRBJ2-1; 10 nucleotides line up with TRBD1. The CDR3 has 16 amino acids. V lost 3 bases to trimming and J lost 6 bases; unmatched junction nucleotides: 8. The germline CDR1 and CDR2 sequences are MNHEY and SVGAGI. Here the CDR3 reads CASSYAVTGGRNEQFF. The DNA of the CDR3 is TGTGCCAGCAGTTATGCTGTGACAGGGGGCCGCAATGAGCAGTTCTTC.

The chain links TRBV9 to TRBJ2-5; 8 bases are a match to TRBD2. The V segment lost 4 bases and the J segment 5 bases; nucleotides outside the gene matches: 16. This CDR3 contains 17 residues. In germline, CDR1 is SGDLS, CDR2 YYNGEE. DNA of the CDR3: TGTGCCAGCAGCCCAGAAAGTGCAGCGGGAGTCAGGGAGACCCAGTACTTC. Translation: CASSPESAAGVRETQYF. Using reference TRBV9 and TRBJ2-5 for the parts outside the CDR3, the full variable domain is DSGVTQTPKHLITATGQRVTLRCSPRSGDLSVYWYQQSLDQGLQFLIQYYNGEERAKGNILERFSAQQFPDLHSELNLSSLELGDSALYFCASSPESAAGVRETQYFGPGTRLLVL.

This chain joins TRBV18 and TRBJ2-5; 8 bases line up with TRBD1. Trimming at V came to 3 bases and at J to 0 bases, leaving 3 bases not matched to a gene. CDR1 is KGHSH, CDR2 LQKENI, per germline. This CDR3 comprises 15 residues. The CDR3 protein is CASSPQGAYQETQYF. The DNA for the CDR3 is TGTGCCAGCTCACCGCAGGGGGCGTACCAAGAGACCCAGTACTTC.

This clone has a single count. The chain couples TRBV28 to TRBJ2-2; the D gene is possibly TRBD2 (7 bases). The CDR3 is 14 residues long. The germline V gene encodes CDR1 MDHEN and CDR2 SYDVKM. Trimming shortened V by 2 bases and J by 4 bases, and 8 bases separated the two germline ends. The DNA for the CDR3 is TGTGCCAGCAGTTTAAGGGGGGGCACCGGGGAGCTGTTTTTT. It codes for CASSLRGGTGELFF.

This rearrangement joins TRBV28 to TRBJ1-2; maybe TRBD1 (6 bases). V was cut by 5 bases and J by 4 bases, with 14 bases left in between. Germline assignment: CDR1 MDHEN and CDR2 SYDVKM. The CDR3 consists of 14 residues. This chain's CDR3 is CASSLQGLSYGYTF. The CDR3 DNA reads as TGTGCCAGCAGTCTCCAGGGGCTGAGCTATGGCTACACCTTC.

This chain links TRBV5-1 with TRBJ2-2; possibly TRBD2 for D (7 bases). The V end was cut by 1 base, the J end by 2 bases, with 15 bases between. Per germline, CDR1 SGHRS and CDR2 YFSETQ. CDR3 length equals 17 residues. The chain's CDR3 is CASSLSGRGLNTGELFF. CDR3 in DNA: TGCGCCAGCAGCTTGAGTGGGCGGGGGCTAAACACCGGGGAGCTGTTTTTT.

The CDR3 DNA sequence: TGTGCCATCAATGTAGGGGCAGATACGCAGTATTTT. This encodes CAINVGADTQYF. This rearrangement joins TRBV10-3 to TRBJ2-3, with D maybe TRBD1 (5 bases). This CDR3 spans 12 amino acids. CDR1 is ENHRY and CDR2 is SYGVKD in the germline V gene. V was shortened by 7 bases and J by 4 bases, with 9 bases between the two germline ends.

The V and J genes are TRBV28 and TRBJ2-5; TRBD1 aligns across 10 bases. The germline V gene encodes CDR1 MDHEN and CDR2 SYDVKM. V lost 6 bases and J lost 1; bases outside the gene matches: 5. The CDR3 length is 15 residues. The CDR3 nucleotides are TGTGCCAGCAGCCACCGGACAGGGGGCCAAGAGACCCAGTACTTC. This gives the protein CASSHRTGGQETQYF.

This clone has a handful of counts. V gene TRBV20-1 combines with J gene TRBJ1-1, with a possible D match to TRBD1 (5 bases). The CDR3 has 11 amino acids. CDR1 is DFQATT and CDR2 is SNEGSKA in the germline V gene (reference sequence). The CDR3 region has the DNA TGCAGCTCAGGGAAGGGCACTGAAGCTTTCTTT. This encodes CSSGKGTEAFF.

This rearrangement joins TRBV29-1 to TRBJ1-2; D is unclear. V lost 6 bases and J 4 bases, leaving 12 bases between the germline ends. The CDR3 is 12 amino acids. CDR1 and CDR2 from the germline V gene are SQVTM and ANQGSEA. This chain's CDR3 is CSVRDTTYGYTF. Here the CDR3 DNA reads TGCAGCGTACGAGACACAACCTATGGCTACACCTTC.

The CDR3: CASRGLPNEQFF. The CDR3, as DNA: TGTGCCAGCCGAGGACTACCCAATGAGCAGTTCTTC. The rearrangement joins TRBV2 to TRBJ2-1, with D perhaps matching TRBD2 (6 bases). This CDR3 is built from 12 residues. Per germline, CDR1 SNHLY and CDR2 FYNNEI. Trimming stripped 8 bases from V and 6 bases from J, with 11 bases between.

J is TRBJ2-7 and V is TRBV28, with a possible D match to TRBD1 (6 bases). This CDR3 region has 15 residues. Trimming took off 2 bases at V and 3 bases at J, with 14 bases between the two ends. CDR1 is MDHEN, CDR2 SYDVKM, per germline. CDR3 sequence: CASSLGGGGLYEQYF. CDR3 DNA: TGTGCCAGCAGTTTAGGGGGTGGGGGCCTCTACGAGCAGTACTTC.

This chain connects TRBV19 to TRBJ2-1; possible D gene TRBD1, 5 bases. Trimming removed 3 bases from V and 4 bases from J, with 10 bases in between. The CDR3 has 14 amino acids. In germline, CDR1 is LNHDA, CDR2 SQIVND (reference sequence). CDR3 in DNA: TGTGCCAGTAGTATGTCTAGGGGATACAATGAGCAGTTCTTC. Residues: CASSMSRGYNEQFF. The entire variable domain, with the rest obtained from reference TRBV19 and TRBJ2-1, is as follows: DGGITQSPKYLFRKEGQNVTLSCEQNLNHDAMYWYRQDPGQGLRLIYYSQIVNDFQKGDIAEGYSVSREKKESFPLTVTSAQKNPTAFYLCASSMSRGYNEQFFGPGTRLTVL.

The chain recombines TRBV4-1 with TRBJ2-7; 9 bases align to TRBD2. The CDR3 covers 16 residues. Germline V gene data show CDR1 as MGHRA and CDR2 as YSYEKL. Trimming at V came to 1 base and at J to 3 bases, leaving 7 bases not matched to a gene. In DNA form, the CDR3 reads TGCGCCAGCAGCCAAGTTAGTAGCGGGAGTTTCTACGAGCAGTACTTC. Translated, it gives CASSQVSSGSFYEQYF.

The chain combines TRBV10-3 with TRBJ2-1, with 9 positions matching TRBD2. J was trimmed by 4 bases and V by 0 bases; bases with no gene match: 7. Germline V gene data show CDR1 as ENHRY and CDR2 as SYGVKD. The CDR3 has 17 residues. This CDR3 reads CAISESEASGDYNEQFF. For the CDR3, the DNA is TGTGCCATCAGTGAGTCGGAGGCTAGCGGGGATTACAATGAGCAGTTCTTC.

The V gene is TRBV28, the J gene TRBJ2-7; 9 nucleotides line up with TRBD1. The ends lost 11 bases at V and 7 bases at J; junction bases unmatched: 9. CDR1 MDHEN and CDR2 SYDVKM come from the germline V gene. CDR3 length: 12 amino acids. The CDR3 region has the DNA TGTGCCGGGGGGACAGGGCCAAAAGAGCAGTACTTC. The encoded protein is CAGGTGPKEQYF. The whole variable domain, remainder taken from reference TRBV28 and TRBJ2-7, is DVKVTQSSRYLVKRTGEKVFLECVQDMDHENMFWYRQDPGLGLRLIYFSYDVKMKEKGDIPEGYSVSREKKERFSLILESASTNQTSMYLCAGGTGPKEQYFGPGTRLTVT.

The table lists this clone with a few counts. The chain recombines TRBV11-2 with TRBJ1-1; the D is unclear. Germline loops: CDR1 SGHAT, CDR2 FQNNGV. The CDR3 has 13 amino acids. V lost 0 bases, J lost 5 bases, and 7 bases lay in between. The CDR3 loop reads CASSLDAETEAFF. CDR3 DNA: TGTGCCAGCAGCTTAGATGCCGAGACTGAAGCTTTCTTT.

This chain connects TRBV10-3 to TRBJ2-5, with 11 bases fitting TRBD2. The J call may be incorrect, as the DNA end agrees better with TRBJ2-7. The CDR3 has 15 residues. Per the germline V gene, CDR1 is ENHRY and CDR2 is SYGVKD. Here the CDR3 reads CAISEGLAGGHEQYF. The DNA of the CDR3 is TGTGCCATCAGTGAGGGCCTAGCGGGAGGTCACGAGCAGTACTTC.